A selection of T cell receptor beta chains follows, all from one sample in a study of cytomegalovirus exposure and HLA in healthy donors. Method: immunoSEQ multiplex PCR; TCRdb's copy keeps in-frame clones and lacks some. The table includes about 150,000 clones, 75% to 80% detected once. The sequencing input was PBMCs. All receptors come from a male donor in good health and CMV-seronegative. CDR3s include the opening cysteine and the closing phenylalanine or tryptophan. Each record gives: clone size, D gene, J gene, V gene, CDR3 DNA, CDR3 protein. A D gene is named only where the DNA matches it firmly. A row's size may be missing; if present it is once, few, many or a size class.

clone size: NA; D gene: TRBD1; J gene: TRBJ1-5; V gene: TRBV9; CDR3 DNA: TGTGCCAGCAGCGTAGGACAGGGAAGCAATCAGCCCCAGCATTTT; CDR3 protein: CASSVGQGSNQPQHF
clone size: NA; D gene: NA; J gene: TRBJ1-1; V gene: TRBV6-1; CDR3 DNA: TGTGCCAGCAGTGAGGCCCGGAGGACTGAAGCTTTCTTT; CDR3 protein: CASSEARRTEAFF
clone size: few; D gene: TRBD1; J gene: TRBJ1-5; V gene: TRBV6-1; CDR3 DNA: TGTGCCGCCACGGACAGGAGCAATCAGCCCCAGCATTTT; CDR3 protein: CAATDRSNQPQHF
clone size: NA; D gene: NA; J gene: TRBJ1-4; V gene: TRBV9; CDR3 DNA: TGTGCCAGCAGCTCTACCCCGGGGTCAACTAATGAAAAACTGTTTTTT; CDR3 protein: CASSSTPGSTNEKLFF
clone size: NA; D gene: TRBD2; J gene: TRBJ2-7; V gene: TRBV5-4; CDR3 DNA: TGTGCCAGCAGCCGGGGAGGGGCCTACGAGCAGTACTTC; CDR3 protein: CASSRGGAYEQYF
clone size: once; D gene: TRBD1; J gene: TRBJ1-2; V gene: TRBV7-9; CDR3 DNA: TGTGCCAGCAGCTCCTCCGGGACAGGAGGTTCCTACACCTTC; CDR3 protein: CASSSSGTGGSYTF
clone size: few; D gene: NA; J gene: TRBJ2-2; V gene: TRBV7-8; CDR3 DNA: TGTGCCAGCAGCTTAGCGGGTATCTGGGCCAACACCGGGGAGCTGTTTTTT; CDR3 protein: CASSLAGIWANTGELFF
clone size: NA; D gene: NA; J gene: TRBJ2-7; V gene: TRBV15; CDR3 DNA: TGTGCCACCAGCAGAGGGGGTTCGGCAGGGGAAGTCCCCTACGAGCAGTACTTC; CDR3 protein: CATSRGGSAGEVPYEQYF
clone size: few; D gene: NA; J gene: TRBJ2-1; V gene: TRBV18; CDR3 DNA: TGTGCCAGCTCACTTAAGGGACAATTTTACAATGAGCAGTTCTTC; CDR3 protein: CASSLKGQFYNEQFF
clone size: NA; D gene: NA; J gene: TRBJ2-2; V gene: TRBV7-6; CDR3 DNA: TGTGCCAGCCAACAGGGGCTAGCGGGCACCGGGGAGCTGTTTTTT; CDR3 protein: CASQQGLAGTGELFF
clone size: NA; D gene: NA; J gene: TRBJ2-5; V gene: TRBV6-5; CDR3 DNA: TGTGCCAGCAGACGGGGGAGGGAGACCCAGTACTTC; CDR3 protein: CASRRGRETQYF
clone size: NA; D gene: NA; J gene: TRBJ1-1; V gene: TRBV15; CDR3 DNA: TGTGCCACCAGCTGGGACAACGTGAACACTGAAGCTTTCTTT; CDR3 protein: CATSWDNVNTEAFF
clone size: NA; D gene: NA; J gene: TRBJ1-2; V gene: TRBV29-1; CDR3 DNA: TGCAGCGCTGGGGGGAATGGCTACACCTTC; CDR3 protein: CSAGGNGYTF
clone size: NA; D gene: NA; J gene: TRBJ2-5; V gene: TRBV14; CDR3 DNA: TGTGCCAGCAGCCAATTCGTTAGCTCACTGGGGGGGACCCAGTACTTC; CDR3 protein: CASSQFVSSLGGTQYF
clone size: NA; D gene: NA; J gene: TRBJ1-1; V gene: TRBV27; CDR3 DNA: TGTGCCAGCAGTTTTACGGGAACTGAAGCTTTCTTT; CDR3 protein: CASSFTGTEAFF
clone size: few; D gene: TRBD1; J gene: TRBJ1-1; V gene: TRBV7-2; CDR3 DNA: TGTGCCAGCAGCTTGCAGGGGGCTGGTACTGAAGCTTTCTTT; CDR3 protein: CASSLQGAGTEAFF
clone size: NA; D gene: NA; J gene: TRBJ1-3; V gene: TRBV5-1; CDR3 DNA: TGCGCCAGCAGCTTGACGGGGTCCGGAAACACCATATATTTT; CDR3 protein: CASSLTGSGNTIYF
clone size: NA; D gene: TRBD2; J gene: TRBJ2-1; V gene: TRBV27; CDR3 DNA: TGTGCCAGCGCACCGGGACTAGCGGGAGAGGGGGGATCCTACAATGAGCAGTTCTTC; CDR3 protein: CASAPGLAGEGGSYNEQFF
clone size: few; D gene: NA; J gene: TRBJ2-3; V gene: TRBV2; CDR3 DNA: TGTGCCAGCAGTGTCCAGGTGACAGGATCAGATACGCAGTATTTT; CDR3 protein: CASSVQVTGSDTQYF
clone size: NA; D gene: TRBD1; J gene: TRBJ1-1; V gene: TRBV18; CDR3 DNA: TGTGCCAGCTCACCAATAGGACAGGGGGCCACTGAAGCTTTCTTT; CDR3 protein: CASSPIGQGATEAFF
clone size: NA; D gene: TRBD2; J gene: TRBJ2-3; V gene: TRBV7-9; CDR3 DNA: TGTGCCAGCAACTTAGCGGGAGCTCCAGATACGCAGTATTTT; CDR3 protein: CASNLAGAPDTQYF
clone size: NA; D gene: TRBD1; J gene: TRBJ2-5; V gene: TRBV14; CDR3 DNA: TGTGCCAGCAGCCAGCCGGATGAGGGGGCGTTAAGATACTTC; CDR3 protein: CASSQPDEGALRYF
clone size: NA; D gene: NA; J gene: TRBJ2-7; V gene: TRBV12-1; CDR3 DNA: TGTGCCAGCAGCCCCGGACAGGTAAATTACGAGCAGTACTTC; CDR3 protein: CASSPGQVNYEQYF
clone size: NA; D gene: NA; J gene: TRBJ1-4; V gene: TRBV5-4; CDR3 DNA: TGTGCCAGCAGCTCGGGATCGGGGGGCTGGGAAAAACTGTTTTTT; CDR3 protein: CASSSGSGGWEKLFF
clone size: once; D gene: NA; J gene: TRBJ2-7; V gene: TRBV2; CDR3 DNA: TGTGCCAGCAGTGTGGGCCGGACAGACTACGAGCAGTACTTC; CDR3 protein: CASSVGRTDYEQYF
clone size: NA; D gene: NA; J gene: TRBJ1-6; V gene: TRBV4-1; CDR3 DNA: TGCGCCAGCAGCCAAGCTTTAGGGAGGGATTCACCCCTCCACTTT; CDR3 protein: CASSQALGRDSPLHF
clone size: NA; D gene: NA; J gene: TRBJ1-4; V gene: TRBV4-1; CDR3 DNA: TGCGCCAGCAGCCCGCTGGGAGATTCTAATGAAAAACTGTTTTTT; CDR3 protein: CASSPLGDSNEKLFF
clone size: NA; D gene: NA; J gene: TRBJ1-4; V gene: TRBV28; CDR3 DNA: TGTGCCAGCCGGGCAGGGACAACTAATGAAAAACTGTTTTTT; CDR3 protein: CASRAGTTNEKLFF
clone size: NA; D gene: TRBD1; J gene: TRBJ2-5; V gene: TRBV29-1; CDR3 DNA: TGCAGCGTTGAAGATCTTCAGGGGGCTCGGGAGACCCAGTACTTC; CDR3 protein: CSVEDLQGARETQYF
clone size: NA; D gene: TRBD1; J gene: TRBJ1-1; V gene: TRBV19; CDR3 DNA: TGTGCCAGTAGCAGGAAGGGGGCAACGACTAAAGCTTTCTTT; CDR3 protein: CASSRKGATTKAFF
clone size: few; D gene: TRBD2; J gene: TRBJ2-7; V gene: TRBV5-1; CDR3 DNA: TGCGCCAGCAGCTACGGGACTAGCGGAGCCCAGGTCGAGCAGTACTTC; CDR3 protein: CASSYGTSGAQVEQYF
clone size: NA; D gene: TRBD2; J gene: TRBJ2-7; V gene: TRBV5-8; CDR3 DNA: TGTGCCAGCAGCTTTTGGGAGGGTTTGGGGAGACCCTACGAGCAGTACTTC; CDR3 protein: CASSFWEGLGRPYEQYF
clone size: NA; D gene: NA; J gene: TRBJ2-7; V gene: TRBV6-1; CDR3 DNA: TGTGCCAGCAGACTGGACGGAGGAGTTTCCTACGAGCAGTACTTC; CDR3 protein: CASRLDGGVSYEQYF
clone size: NA; D gene: NA; J gene: TRBJ2-2; V gene: TRBV7-9; CDR3 DNA: TGTGCCAGCGCGGTCACCGGGGAGCTGTTTTTT; CDR3 protein: CASAVTGELFF
clone size: NA; D gene: TRBD1; J gene: TRBJ1-2; V gene: TRBV30; CDR3 DNA: TGTGCCTGTACTCCCGGGACAGGGGACGAGGGCTACACCTTC; CDR3 protein: CACTPGTGDEGYTF
clone size: few; D gene: NA; J gene: TRBJ1-5; V gene: TRBV19; CDR3 DNA: TGTGCCAGTAGCCCCAGGGAACAGCCCCAGCATTTT; CDR3 protein: CASSPREQPQHF
clone size: NA; D gene: TRBD2; J gene: TRBJ2-5; V gene: TRBV6-6; CDR3 DNA: TGTGCCAGCAGTTACTCGCGGGGGGCACGAGAGACCCAGTACTTC; CDR3 protein: CASSYSRGARETQYF
clone size: NA; D gene: TRBD2; J gene: TRBJ2-3; V gene: TRBV7-2; CDR3 DNA: TGTGCCAGCAGCTTAGAAGGTAGCGGGAGTTTTACGCAGTATTTT; CDR3 protein: CASSLEGSGSFTQYF
clone size: NA; D gene: NA; J gene: TRBJ1-2; V gene: TRBV29-1; CDR3 DNA: TGCAGCGTTGAACAGGGTTTTGTCTACACCTTC; CDR3 protein: CSVEQGFVYTF
clone size: few; D gene: TRBD2; J gene: TRBJ2-7; V gene: TRBV4-1; CDR3 DNA: TGCGCCAGCAGCCAAGATCGGACTAGCGGGAGTTACGAGCAGTACTTC; CDR3 protein: CASSQDRTSGSYEQYF
clone size: few; D gene: NA; J gene: TRBJ2-1; V gene: TRBV7-6; CDR3 DNA: TGTGCCAGCAGCTTTGACAGGGGAGGGGGTACCGATGAGCAGTTCTTC; CDR3 protein: CASSFDRGGGTDEQFF
clone size: NA; D gene: NA; J gene: TRBJ1-4; V gene: TRBV9; CDR3 DNA: TGTGCCAGCAGCCCCTCGGACAGTGAAAAACTGTTTTTT; CDR3 protein: CASSPSDSEKLFF
clone size: once; D gene: TRBD2; J gene: TRBJ2-3; V gene: TRBV5-4; CDR3 DNA: TGTGCCAGCAGCTTAGGACTAGCTACAGATACGCAGTATTTT; CDR3 protein: CASSLGLATDTQYF
clone size: NA; D gene: TRBD2; J gene: TRBJ2-3; V gene: TRBV7-2; CDR3 DNA: TGTGCCAGCAGCTCAAGAGCGGGGGGGGGTGATACGCAGTATTTT; CDR3 protein: CASSSRAGGGDTQYF
clone size: few; D gene: TRBD2; J gene: TRBJ2-3; V gene: TRBV30; CDR3 DNA: TGTGCCTGGAGTGTACGGTTACTAGCGGGATTGGATACGCAGTATTTT; CDR3 protein: CAWSVRLLAGLDTQYF
clone size: NA; D gene: TRBD1; J gene: TRBJ2-7; V gene: TRBV19; CDR3 DNA: TGTGCCAGTAGTAAGACAGGGAGTGGAAACGAGCAGTACTTC; CDR3 protein: CASSKTGSGNEQYF
clone size: NA; D gene: NA; J gene: TRBJ2-7; V gene: TRBV5-1; CDR3 DNA: TGCGCCAGCAGCCCGTCCGCGGGGGCAAAGGTCTACGAGCAGTACTTC; CDR3 protein: CASSPSAGAKVYEQYF
clone size: NA; D gene: TRBD2; J gene: TRBJ2-2; V gene: TRBV7-3; CDR3 DNA: TGTGCCAGCAAAAGCCGGGAGGGCCCCGGGGAGCTGTTTTTT; CDR3 protein: CASKSREGPGELFF
clone size: few; D gene: NA; J gene: TRBJ2-2; V gene: TRBV6-5; CDR3 DNA: TGTGCCAGCAGTTACACTTTACCCGACAGCACCGGGGAGCTGTTTTTT; CDR3 protein: CASSYTLPDSTGELFF
clone size: NA; D gene: NA; J gene: TRBJ1-1; V gene: TRBV30; CDR3 DNA: TGTGCCTGGAGTGAGGGGTTCACTGAAGCTTTCTTT; CDR3 protein: CAWSEGFTEAFF
clone size: NA; D gene: TRBD1; J gene: TRBJ1-2; V gene: TRBV7-9; CDR3 DNA: TGTGCCAGCAGCTTGCCTGACAGGGGGGTCGGCTACACCTTC; CDR3 protein: CASSLPDRGVGYTF
clone size: NA; D gene: NA; J gene: TRBJ1-4; V gene: TRBV19; CDR3 DNA: TGTGCCAGTAATCGGTACCAGCCGGGACAAGGGAATGAAAAACTGTTTTTT; CDR3 protein: CASNRYQPGQGNEKLFF
clone size: NA; D gene: TRBD1; J gene: TRBJ2-3; V gene: TRBV5-8; CDR3 DNA: TGTGCCAGCAGCTGGGGGACAGGGGGCAAGGCAGATACGCAGTATTTT; CDR3 protein: CASSWGTGGKADTQYF
clone size: NA; D gene: NA; J gene: TRBJ1-1; V gene: TRBV5-6; CDR3 DNA: TGTGCCAGCAGCTTGATCCAGGGGACGCCGAACTGGAACACTGAAGCTTTCTTT; CDR3 protein: CASSLIQGTPNWNTEAFF
clone size: NA; D gene: NA; J gene: TRBJ2-3; V gene: TRBV6-5; CDR3 DNA: TGTGCCAGCAGTTACGTCCCGAGGGATACGCAGTATTTT; CDR3 protein: CASSYVPRDTQYF
clone size: few; D gene: TRBD2; J gene: TRBJ2-7; V gene: TRBV30; CDR3 DNA: TGTGCCTGGACCCCGGGACTAGCGGACTACGAGCAGTACTTC; CDR3 protein: CAWTPGLADYEQYF
clone size: NA; D gene: NA; J gene: TRBJ1-2; V gene: TRBV11-2; CDR3 DNA: TGTGCCAGCAGCTTATTAAACTATGGCTACACCTTC; CDR3 protein: CASSLLNYGYTF
clone size: NA; D gene: NA; J gene: TRBJ2-2; V gene: TRBV5-6; CDR3 DNA: TGTGCCAGCAGGTTCCTGCAGGGTTACACCGGGGAGCTGTTTTTT; CDR3 protein: CASRFLQGYTGELFF
clone size: few; D gene: NA; J gene: TRBJ1-1; V gene: TRBV2; CDR3 DNA: TGTGCCAGCAGCGAGGACATGAACACTGAAGCTTTCTTT; CDR3 protein: CASSEDMNTEAFF